This T cell receptor (beta chain) was observed in a study of blood T cell repertoires in COVID-19 (dated by TCRdb to 2020 to 2021). Looking at the study overall: Collaborator samples came from the United States, Italy and Spain and covered acute and convalescent phases of COVID-19. Where available, HLA class I and class II types were obtained from metadata supplied by the sample provider rather than from assay-based typing. The prospective study material was composed of cDNA or gDNA derived from T cells, B-cell-depleted T cells, or PBMCs. Nearly every sample came with metadata listing a de-identified subject ID, COVID-19 status, age in years and sex. Deeply sampled blood TCRbeta repertoires from subjects exposed to, actively infected with, or recovered from COVID-19 were included in the dataset. The repertoires were made available in a free public database intended to serve as a resource for research on the immune response to SARS-CoV-2. Samples were obtained from the ongoing ImmuneRACE study (first 160 participants) and from some 1,200 subjects provided by 6 global collaborators.

TCRbeta CDR3 regions were amplified from genomic DNA using the immunoSEQ Assay, a bias-controlled multiplex PCR. As for the original processing: Nucleated cell counts per sample were estimated from amplification of reference gene primers within the assay. Sequence reads were collapsed and filtered to measure the absolute abundance of every unique TCRbeta CDR3 rearrangement. For each sample, productive Simpson clonality was calculated as the square root of Simpson's diversity index across productive rearrangements. Here the immuneACCESS table is served through TCRdb, limited to in-frame sequences with V and J called. Missing clones are a known gap in these copies; in checked studies unresolved V genes cover under half, and the rest lacks a known reason. Clonal size and the V and J genes are those of that table, whereas D and trimming came from the DNA. A total of 60,000 to 85,000 clones appear in this sample, approximately 79% of them only once. The top ten clones comprise 2% to 3% of the sample.

On this clone: Its antigen remains unidentified. No much larger clone is present one base from it, and per-base qualities are unavailable.

Overall results and qualifications from the work: How much clinical and demographic metadata was included differed by source and by participant, and the metadata was provided uncurated.

Collaborating institutions collected whole blood in K2EDTA tubes following their own protocols. For TCRbeta analysis, collaborators shipped samples in one of three forms: frozen whole blood, isolated PBMCs, or DNA extracted from either of those sample types. What was sequenced was peripheral blood. The sequence came from a human donor with acute or convalescent COVID-19. The donor label of this sample is uncertain.

The nucleotide sequence is TGTGCCAGTACCTCAACTGACAGGGTTCAGCCCCAGCATTTT. Its amino acids are CASTSTDRVQPQHF. The rearranged chain carries TRBV19 and TRBJ1-5; 7 central nucleotides agree with TRBD1. CDR1 and CDR2 were assigned from the germline V gene (reference sequence) as LNHDA and SQIVND. The CDR3 has 14 amino acids, counting the end cysteine and phenylalanine. CDR3 DNA is the only sequence kept; it has 42 bases, read in frame from the first base. The junction shows trimming of 7 bases on V and 6 bases on J, and the gene matches do not reach 9 bases of it.